This entry describes one T cell receptor (beta chain). Its matching antigen is unknown. The CDR3 runs to 13 residues. V shed 0 bases and J shed 2 bases, with 5 bases lying between them. Germline CDR1 is MNHNS and CDR2 is SASEGT. The split of CD4+ cells yielded CD45RA+ naive and CD45RA-negative memory subsets. An even split of each subset's genomic DNA across several immunoSEQ plates was performed. Sequenced by immunoSEQ multiplex PCR; TCRdb stores in-frame clones only, minus some. The sample has roughly 1,500,000 clones; around 98.5% are singletons. This sample stems from a study of shared clonotypes between healthy human individuals. General observations from the study: Sharing of clonotypes among donors was expected to vary with sequencing depth. A generally larger estimated richness was seen in naive subsets than in memory subsets.

The TCR comes from a young man in good health. The sequenced sample was naive CD4+ T cells sorted from blood. The subset: CD45RA+ positively selected. The chain is built from TRBV6-1 and TRBJ2-7; unclear D gene. CDR3 sequence (DNA): TGTGCCAGCAGTGAAGCGGCTGCCTACGAGCAGTACTTC. This gives the protein CASSEAAAYEQYF.